The rows below give T cell receptor beta chains drawn from one sample of a study of blood T cell repertoires in COVID-19. Generated by immunoSEQ multiplex PCR, the TCRdb table keeps only in-frame clones and is missing some. This sample has over 200,000 clones, with about 83% found just once. Material for sequencing was peripheral blood. The receptors derive from a woman in her forties or fifties with acute or convalescent COVID-19. CDR3s include the opening cysteine and the closing phenylalanine or tryptophan. Each record gives: CDR3 DNA, CDR3 protein, V gene, D gene, J gene, clone size. A D gene is named only where the DNA matches it firmly. Not all rows give a size; the values are once, few, many and, for expanded clones, a class.

DNA: TGTGCCATCAGTGACCAAGACAGGCCTGGTGTCTTTGGCTACACCTTC
CDR3: CAISDQDRPGVFGYTF
V: TRBV10-3
D: .
J: TRBJ1-2
size: .

DNA: TGTGCCAGCAGTGGGGGAGGGAGCTCCTACGAGCAGTACTTC
CDR3: CASSGGGSSYEQYF
V: TRBV5-5
D: TRBD2
J: TRBJ2-7
size: .

DNA: TGTGCCAGCAGCTCCTCCCTCCTTGAAGCTTTCTTT
CDR3: CASSSSLLEAFF
V: TRBV7-2
D: .
J: TRBJ1-1
size: .

DNA: TGTGCCAGCAGCATCGAACAGGAGCAGTACTTC
CDR3: CASSIEQEQYF
V: TRBV12-3/TRBV12-4
D: .
J: TRBJ2-7
size: .

DNA: TGTGCCACCAGTGATCCACTAGCGAGAGTGGGTTCTAAGGATGAGCAGTTCTTC
CDR3: CATSDPLARVGSKDEQFF
V: TRBV24-1
D: TRBD2
J: TRBJ2-1
size: .

DNA: TGTGCCAGCAGTTACGGACAGGGGGCAGAGTCACCCCTCCACTTT
CDR3: CASSYGQGAESPLHF
V: TRBV6-5
D: TRBD1
J: TRBJ1-6
size: .

DNA: TGTGCCAGCAGCGTACGGGACAGGGAATACAATGAGCAGTTCTTC
CDR3: CASSVRDREYNEQFF
V: TRBV9
D: TRBD1
J: TRBJ2-1
size: once

DNA: TGTGCCAGCAGCTGGACTAGCGGGAGGGCCCTCTATGAGCAGTTCTTC
CDR3: CASSWTSGRALYEQFF
V: TRBV28
D: TRBD2
J: TRBJ2-1
size: .

DNA: TGTGCCAGCAGCGACGAGGCGGGCTACACCTTC
CDR3: CASSDEAGYTF
V: TRBV3-1/TRBV3-2
D: .
J: TRBJ1-2
size: .

DNA: TGTGCCACCAGCAGAGAAAGGGGTAATCACGAAAAACTGTTTTTT
CDR3: CATSRERGNHEKLFF
V: TRBV15
D: .
J: TRBJ1-4
size: .

DNA: TGTGCCAGCAGTTCACTTCCCCCTCCAGAGACCCAGTACTTC
CDR3: CASSSLPPPETQYF
V: TRBV27
D: .
J: TRBJ2-5
size: .

DNA: TGTGCCAGCAGCGCAGGTTGGGAGCTGTTTTTT
CDR3: CASSAGWELFF
V: TRBV27
D: .
J: TRBJ2-2
size: .

DNA: TGTGCCAGCAGCCGCCCCCCGGGACTAGCGGGAGATGAGCAGTTCTTC
CDR3: CASSRPPGLAGDEQFF
V: TRBV5-4
D: TRBD2
J: TRBJ2-1
size: .

DNA: TGCAGCGCTAGGGCCGCGGGACGGGACACTGAAGCTTTCTTT
CDR3: CSARAAGRDTEAFF
V: TRBV29-1
D: .
J: TRBJ1-1
size: .

DNA: TGTGCCACCAGTGAATATGGGACAGCCAATGAGCAGTTCTTC
CDR3: CATSEYGTANEQFF
V: TRBV24-1
D: TRBD1
J: TRBJ2-1
size: .